This T cell receptor (beta chain) was sequenced during a study of blood T cell repertoires in COVID-19. Losses at the gene ends were 8 bases for V and 2 bases for J; bases not matched to a gene: 18. This CDR3 has 19 residues. Germline V gene lookup returns CDR1 SEHNR and CDR2 FQNEAQ (reference sequence). The protocol was immunoSEQ multiplex PCR, while the TCRdb copy is restricted to in-frame clones and leaves out a portion. The repertoire holds fewer than 250,000 clones, with roughly 90% as singletons. The source is a woman aged 55-70 years with acute or convalescent COVID-19. The specimen was peripheral blood. The chain has TRBV7-9 and TRBJ2-2, with 9 bases aligning to TRBD2. CDR3 protein: CASLGGGLASGPNTGELFF. In nucleotides, the CDR3 is TGTGCCAGCTTGGGTGGGGGACTAGCCTCAGGACCCAACACCGGGGAGCTGTTTTTT. Variable domain in full (rest from reference TRBV7-9 and TRBJ2-2): DTGVSQNPRHKITKRGQNVTFRCDPISEHNRLYWYRQTLGQGPEFLTYFQNEAQLEKSRLLSDRFSAERPKGSFSTLEIQRTEQGDSAMYLCASLGGGLASGPNTGELFFGEGSRLTVL.